The table lists the clone carrying this T cell receptor (beta chain) with a few counts. The antigen is undetermined. Produced via immunoSEQ multiplex PCR; TCRdb's table is partial and in-frame only. The sample lists about 70,000 clones, 75% to 90% occurring once. This sample is drawn from a study of lymphopenia after photon versus proton radiotherapy. The CDR3 contains 13 residues. The V end lost 1 base, the J end lost 4 bases, and 7 bases lay between the germline ends. In germline, CDR1 is SEHNR, CDR2 FQNEAQ (reference sequence). General study findings and limits: Post-nadir diversity loss with photons came from oligoclonal expansion, particularly CD8+ Temra cells. Under photons, naive T cells and diversity fell while effector/memory populations rose. Larger post-nadir TCR diversity loss correlated inversely with survival in deceased patients. Survival link was tested only in deceased patients; proton benefit remains a possibility.

The sample here was peripheral blood, taken from a patient treated with proton-based radiotherapy. This sequence originates from a man at least 80 years old with esophageal cancer. The chain is built from TRBV7-9 and TRBJ1-1; maybe TRBD1 (6 bases). CDR3 in amino acids: CASSLGGGTEAFF. In nucleotides, the CDR3 is TGTGCCAGCAGCTTAGGAGGGGGCACTGAAGCTTTCTTT.